This TCR beta chain was sequenced in a study of T-cell memory formation after mild COVID-19. A word on this clonotype: At one end, the junction sequence differs from germline, possibly due to a read error.

The CDR3 covers 14 residues. The germline V gene encodes CDR1 SEHNR and CDR2 FQNEAQ (reference sequence). Each CDR3 protein gets one entry after TCRdb re-called the 5' RACE reads with MiXCR. The sample holds more than 450,000 distinct CDR3 sequences; 15% to 20% are singletons and the top ten take 12%. The chain uses TRBV7-9 and TRBJ1-5; weak D call: TRBD1 (6 bases). The receptor was derived from an adult woman who had mild COVID-19 (a few samples of this study predate the infection). Cell type and time point are not known. Sequencing input: PBMCs or a T cell subset sorted from them (not recorded which). The chain's CDR3 is CASRLGQFNQPQHF. The CDR3 nucleotides read TGTGCCAGCAGATTAGGACAGTTCAATCAGCCCCAGCATTTT. The full variable domain, rest sourced from reference TRBV7-9 and TRBJ1-5, is DTGVSQNPRHKITKRGQNVTFRCDPISEHNRLYWYRQTLGQGPEFLTYFQNEAQLEKSRLLSDRFSAERPKGSFSTLEIQRTEQGDSAMYLCASRLGQFNQPQHFGDGTRLSIL.